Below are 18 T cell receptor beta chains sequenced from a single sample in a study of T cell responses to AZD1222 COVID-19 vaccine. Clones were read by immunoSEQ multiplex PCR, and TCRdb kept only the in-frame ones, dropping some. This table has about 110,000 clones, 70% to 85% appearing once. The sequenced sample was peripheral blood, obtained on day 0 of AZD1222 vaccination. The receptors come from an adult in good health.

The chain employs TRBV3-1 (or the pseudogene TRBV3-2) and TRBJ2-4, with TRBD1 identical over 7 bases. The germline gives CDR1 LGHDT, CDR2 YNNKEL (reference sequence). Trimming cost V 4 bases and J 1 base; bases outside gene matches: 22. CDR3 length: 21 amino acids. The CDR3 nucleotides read TGTGCCAGCAGCCCGATACTCTACGACAGGGCGTTTAATTGGGCCAAAAACATTCAGTACTTC. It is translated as CASSPILYDRAFNWAKNIQYF.

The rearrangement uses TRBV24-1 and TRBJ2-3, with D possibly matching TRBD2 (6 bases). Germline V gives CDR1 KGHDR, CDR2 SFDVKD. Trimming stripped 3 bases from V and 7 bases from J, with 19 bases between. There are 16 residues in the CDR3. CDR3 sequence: CATSDPGAGYVNTQYF. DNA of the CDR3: TGTGCCACCAGTGATCCCGGGGCGGGGTACGTTAATACGCAGTATTTT.

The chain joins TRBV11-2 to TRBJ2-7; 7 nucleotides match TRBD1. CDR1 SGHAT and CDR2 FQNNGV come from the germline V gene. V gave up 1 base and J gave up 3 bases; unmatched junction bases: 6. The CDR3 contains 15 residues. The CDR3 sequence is CASSLVSTGIYEQYF. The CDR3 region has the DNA TGTGCCAGCAGCTTAGTGTCGACAGGGATCTACGAGCAGTACTTC.

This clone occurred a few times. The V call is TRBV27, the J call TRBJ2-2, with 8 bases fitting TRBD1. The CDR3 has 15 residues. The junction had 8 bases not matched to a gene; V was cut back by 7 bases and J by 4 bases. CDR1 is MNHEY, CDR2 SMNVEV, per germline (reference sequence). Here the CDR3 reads CASKQGGLSTGELFF. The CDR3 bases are TGTGCCAGCAAACAGGGGGGATTGTCCACCGGGGAGCTGTTTTTT.

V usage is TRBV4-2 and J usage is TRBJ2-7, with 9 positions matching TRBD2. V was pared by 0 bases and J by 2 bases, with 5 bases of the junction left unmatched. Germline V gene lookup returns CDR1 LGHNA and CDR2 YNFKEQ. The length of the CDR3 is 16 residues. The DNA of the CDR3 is TGTGCCAGCAGCCAAGATAGAGGCGGGGGGGCCTACGAGCAGTACTTC. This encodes CASSQDRGGGAYEQYF.

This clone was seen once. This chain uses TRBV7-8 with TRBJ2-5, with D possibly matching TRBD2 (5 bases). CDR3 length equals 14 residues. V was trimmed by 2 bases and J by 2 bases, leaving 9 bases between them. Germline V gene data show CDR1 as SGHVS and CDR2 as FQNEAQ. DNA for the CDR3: TGTGCCAGCAGCTTACGAGGGAGACAAGAGACCCAGTACTTC. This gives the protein CASSLRGRQETQYF.

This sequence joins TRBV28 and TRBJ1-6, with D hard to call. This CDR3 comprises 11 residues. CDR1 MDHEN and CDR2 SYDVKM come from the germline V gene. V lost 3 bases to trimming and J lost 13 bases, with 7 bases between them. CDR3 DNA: TGTGCCAGCAGTTTGTCGGGGCCCCTCCACTTT. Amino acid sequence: CASSLSGPLHF.

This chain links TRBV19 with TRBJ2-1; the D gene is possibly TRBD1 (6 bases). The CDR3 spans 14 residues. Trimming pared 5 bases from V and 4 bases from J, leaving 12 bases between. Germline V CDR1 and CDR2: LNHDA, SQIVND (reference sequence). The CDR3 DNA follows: TGTGCCAGTAGTCCGACCGGACAGTACAATGAGCAGTTCTTC. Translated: CASSPTGQYNEQFF.

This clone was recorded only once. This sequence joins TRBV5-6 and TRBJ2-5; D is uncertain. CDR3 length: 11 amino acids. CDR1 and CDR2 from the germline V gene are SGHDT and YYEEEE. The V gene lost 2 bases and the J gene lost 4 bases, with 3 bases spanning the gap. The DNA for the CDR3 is TGTGCCAGCAGCTTCCGAGAGACCCAGTACTTC. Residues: CASSFRETQYF.

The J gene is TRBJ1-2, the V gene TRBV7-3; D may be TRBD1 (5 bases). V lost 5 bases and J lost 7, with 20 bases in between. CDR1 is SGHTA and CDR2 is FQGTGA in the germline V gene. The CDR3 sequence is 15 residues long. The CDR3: CASSETAGPGFGYTF. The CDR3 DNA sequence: TGTGCCAGCAGCGAGACGGCGGGGCCGGGCTTTGGCTACACCTTC.

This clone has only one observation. CDR3 coding DNA: TGTGCCAGCAGTGAAAGGGGACCCTATAATTCACCCCTCCACTTT. As protein: CASSERGPYNSPLHF. The genes are TRBV2 and TRBJ1-6; D is perhaps TRBD1 (5 bases). This CDR3 spans 15 amino acids. Germline V gene data show CDR1 as SNHLY and CDR2 as FYNNEI. The ends were cut back, 2 bases at V and 2 bases at J, with 7 bases in the middle.

The CDR3 DNA is TGTGCCAGCAGCGGTTGGACAGGGGAAGACGCTGAAGCTTTCTTT. Translation: CASSGWTGEDAEAFF. The V and J genes are TRBV7-8 and TRBJ1-1; 9 nucleotides line up with TRBD1. Losses at the gene ends were 5 bases for V and 6 bases for J; bases not matched to a gene: 10. The CDR3 contains 15 residues. Per the germline V gene, CDR1 is SGHVS and CDR2 is FQNEAQ.

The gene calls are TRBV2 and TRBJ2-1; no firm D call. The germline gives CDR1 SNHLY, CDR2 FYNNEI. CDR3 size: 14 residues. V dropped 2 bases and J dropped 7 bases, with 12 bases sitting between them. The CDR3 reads CASSEWAAANEQFF. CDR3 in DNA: TGTGCCAGCAGTGAATGGGCTGCCGCGAATGAGCAGTTCTTC.

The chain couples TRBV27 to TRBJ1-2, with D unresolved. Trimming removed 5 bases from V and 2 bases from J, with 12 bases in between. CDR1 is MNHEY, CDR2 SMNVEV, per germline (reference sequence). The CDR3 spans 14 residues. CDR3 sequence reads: CASSPTRVNYGYTF. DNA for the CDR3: TGTGCCAGCAGTCCTACCCGGGTAAACTATGGCTACACCTTC.

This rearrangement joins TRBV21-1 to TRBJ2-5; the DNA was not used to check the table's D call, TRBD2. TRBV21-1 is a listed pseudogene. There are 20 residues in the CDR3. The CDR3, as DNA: TGTGCCAGCAGCAAAGAAACTTACGGACTAGCGGCAAATATCCAAGAGACCCAGTACTTC. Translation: CASSKETYGLAANIQETQYF.

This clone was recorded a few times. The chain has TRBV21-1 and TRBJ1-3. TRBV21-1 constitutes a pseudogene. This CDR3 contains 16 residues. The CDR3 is CASSKVRGAGGNTIYF. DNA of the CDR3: TGTGCCAGCAGCAAAGTCCGGGGGGCTGGTGGAAACACCATATATTTT.

The CDR3 sequence is CASSYLGTEAFF. CDR3 nucleotide sequence: TGTGCCAGCAGTTACTTGGGGACTGAAGCTTTCTTT. The V gene is TRBV6-2 or TRBV6-3, the J gene TRBJ1-1; D remains unclear. Trimming removed 1 base from V and 5 bases from J, with 5 bases in between. The CDR3 is 12 residues long. Germline CDR1 and CDR2: MNHEY and SVGEGT.

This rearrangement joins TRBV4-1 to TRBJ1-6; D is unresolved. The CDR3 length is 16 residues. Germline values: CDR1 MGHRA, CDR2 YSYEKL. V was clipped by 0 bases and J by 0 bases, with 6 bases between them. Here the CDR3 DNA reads TGCGCCAGCAGCCAAGATGGATTCTCCTATAATTCACCCCTCCACTTT. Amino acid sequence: CASSQDGFSYNSPLHF.